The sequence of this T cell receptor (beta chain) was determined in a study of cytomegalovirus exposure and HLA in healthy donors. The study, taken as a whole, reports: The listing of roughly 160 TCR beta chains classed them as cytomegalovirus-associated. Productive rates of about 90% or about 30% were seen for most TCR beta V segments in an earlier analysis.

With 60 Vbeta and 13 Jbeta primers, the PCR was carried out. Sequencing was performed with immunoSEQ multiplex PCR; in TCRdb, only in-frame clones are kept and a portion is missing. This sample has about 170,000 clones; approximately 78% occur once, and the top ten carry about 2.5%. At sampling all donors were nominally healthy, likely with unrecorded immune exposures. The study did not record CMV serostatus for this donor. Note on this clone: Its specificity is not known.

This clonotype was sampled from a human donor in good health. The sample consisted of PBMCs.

CDR3 sequence: CASSVASEAFF. The CDR3 nucleotides are TGTGCCAGCAGTGTGGCCAGTGAAGCTTTCTTT. The chain links TRBV25-1 to TRBJ1-1; D is uncertain. V was cut by 4 bases and J by 7 bases, with 7 bases left in between. The germline gives CDR1 MGHDK, CDR2 SYGVNS. This CDR3 has 11 residues.